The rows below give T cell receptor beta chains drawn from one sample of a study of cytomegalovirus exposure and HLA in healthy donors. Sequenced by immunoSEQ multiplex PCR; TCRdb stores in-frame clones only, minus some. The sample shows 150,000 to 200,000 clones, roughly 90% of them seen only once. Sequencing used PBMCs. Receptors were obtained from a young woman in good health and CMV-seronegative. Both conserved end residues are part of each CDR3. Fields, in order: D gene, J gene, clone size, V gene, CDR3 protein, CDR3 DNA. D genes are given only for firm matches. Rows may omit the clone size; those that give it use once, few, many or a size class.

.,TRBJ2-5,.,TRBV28,CASTSGGETQYF,TGTGCCAGCACCTCAGGAGGGGAGACCCAGTACTTC
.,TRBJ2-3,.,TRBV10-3,CAIGGARGTDTQYF,TGTGCCATCGGGGGGGCAAGGGGCACAGATACGCAGTATTTT
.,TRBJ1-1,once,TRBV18,CASSPPGHPNTEAFF,TGTGCCAGCTCACCACCGGGACACCCGAACACTGAAGCTTTCTTT
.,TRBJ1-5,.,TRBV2,CASSENGGRWFGQPQHF,TGTGCCAGCAGTGAAAACGGGGGGCGGTGGTTCGGGCAGCCCCAGCATTTT
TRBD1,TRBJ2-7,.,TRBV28,CASWRTGKPYEQYF,TGTGCCAGCTGGCGGACAGGAAAACCCTACGAGCAGTACTTC
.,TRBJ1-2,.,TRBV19,CASSIGTRSGGGYTF,TGTGCCAGTAGTATAGGTACCCGATCAGGAGGGGGCTACACCTTC
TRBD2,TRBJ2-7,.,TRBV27,CASSWTSGSYEQYF,TGTGCCAGCAGCTGGACTAGCGGTTCCTACGAGCAGTACTTC
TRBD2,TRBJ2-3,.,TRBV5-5,CASSPGLATDTQYF,TGTGCCAGCAGCCCAGGACTAGCGACAGATACGCAGTATTTT
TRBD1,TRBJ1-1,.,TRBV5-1,CASSLGGRQGGTEAFF,TGCGCCAGCAGCTTGGGGGGCCGACAGGGGGGCACTGAAGCTTTCTTT
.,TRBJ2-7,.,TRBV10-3,CAISVYTEGYEQYF,TGTGCCATCAGTGTTTACACGGAGGGGTACGAGCAGTACTTC
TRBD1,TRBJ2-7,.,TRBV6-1,CASRARGTLYEQYF,TGTGCCAGCAGGGCCAGGGGGACGCTCTACGAGCAGTACTTC
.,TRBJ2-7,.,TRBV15,CATSREVGRAYEQYF,TGTGCCACCAGCAGAGAGGTTGGGCGGGCGTACGAGCAGTACTTC
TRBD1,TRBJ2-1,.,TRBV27,CASSSIQGNEQFF,TGTGCCAGCAGTTCAATACAGGGGAATGAGCAGTTCTTC
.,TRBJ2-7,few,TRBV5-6,CASSLDRSTYEQYF,TGTGCCAGCAGCCTAGACAGATCCACCTACGAGCAGTACTTC
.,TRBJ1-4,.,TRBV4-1,CASSQLNPGQNNEKLFF,TGCGCCAGCAGCCAGCTTAACCCTGGACAGAATAATGAAAAACTGTTTTTT
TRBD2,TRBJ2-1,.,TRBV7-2,CASRIAGVNEQFF,TGTGCCAGCAGAATAGCGGGGGTCAATGAGCAGTTCTTC
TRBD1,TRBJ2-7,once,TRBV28,CASTLTGGEGEQYF,TGTGCCAGCACCCTGACAGGGGGCGAGGGCGAGCAGTACTTC
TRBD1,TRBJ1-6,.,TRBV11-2,CASSLVSRGLNSPLHF,TGTGCCAGCAGCTTAGTATCCAGGGGGCTCAATTCACCCCTCCACTTT
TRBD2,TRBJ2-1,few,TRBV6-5,CASTPGGNEQFF,TGTGCCAGCACCCCGGGGGGTAATGAGCAGTTCTTC
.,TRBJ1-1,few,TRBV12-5,CASGEQKNTEAFF,TGTGCTAGTGGGGAACAGAAGAACACTGAAGCTTTCTTT
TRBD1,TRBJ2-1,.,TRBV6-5,CASSYGQGALPNEQFF,TGTGCCAGCAGTTACGGCCAGGGGGCTCTCCCTAATGAGCAGTTCTTC
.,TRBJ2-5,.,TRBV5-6,CASSSGETQYF,TGTGCCAGCAGCTCCGGGGAGACCCAGTACTTC
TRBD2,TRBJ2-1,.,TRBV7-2,CASGGGSGAYNEQFF,TGTGCCAGCGGGGGCGGTAGCGGGGCTTACAATGAGCAGTTCTTC
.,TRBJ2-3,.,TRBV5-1,CASSFRLGASLTDTQYF,TGCGCCAGCAGCTTTAGGTTGGGGGCCTCCCTCACAGATACGCAGTATTTT
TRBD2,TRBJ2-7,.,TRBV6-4,CAGIAGERYEQYF,TGTGCCGGGATAGCGGGAGAGAGATACGAGCAGTACTTC